A selection of T cell receptor beta chains follows, all from one sample in a study of cytomegalovirus exposure and HLA in healthy donors. Sequencing was performed with immunoSEQ multiplex PCR; in TCRdb, only in-frame clones are kept and a portion is missing. The sample consists of around 62,000 clones, about 89% of them appearing once. Specimen: PBMCs. These receptors were obtained from a woman in her late teens or twenties in good health and CMV-seronegative. Both conserved end residues are trimmed from each CDR3. The D gene is left open where the match is weak.

d_gene	j_gene	v_gene	CDR3aa
-	TRBJ1-2	TRBV5-1	ASSLERGNYGYT
TRBD2	TRBJ2-5	TRBV11-2	ASSPALAGEETQY
-	TRBJ1-1	TRBV19	ASTRGVNTEAF
TRBD2	TRBJ2-3	TRBV7-6	ASSLAAGVTDTQY
TRBD1	TRBJ1-2	TRBV7-9	ASTPYRDSANYGYT
TRBD2	TRBJ2-7	TRBV6-1	ASSELSSGRFYEQY
-	TRBJ2-7	TRBV6-5	ASSYSRERTYEQY
-	TRBJ2-3	TRBV7-2	ASSVPLGADTQY
TRBD2	TRBJ2-7	TRBV19	ASSRTSGESYEQY
-	TRBJ2-7	TRBV28	ASSRRGGTYEQY
-	TRBJ1-2	TRBV27	ASSSPPGGASGYT
TRBD1	TRBJ1-5	TRBV11-2	ASSSYGTGDQPQH
-	TRBJ1-2	TRBV9	ASSVGTANYGYT
-	TRBJ2-3	TRBV6-1	ASNLGSTSTDTQY
TRBD2	TRBJ2-3	TRBV7-2	ASSFFDSGRDTQY
TRBD1	TRBJ2-7	TRBV28	ASRKSGTGVYEQY
TRBD2	TRBJ2-1	TRBV7-9	ASTLLTSVLSYNEQF
TRBD2	TRBJ2-1	TRBV29-1	SVDPLTSGAYNEQF
TRBD1	TRBJ2-7	TRBV11-2	ASSPAGGYYEQY
-	TRBJ2-3	TRBV4-2	ASSQGALGLSSVDTQY
TRBD1	TRBJ2-7	TRBV5-1	ASSLYPGQGASEQY
TRBD1	TRBJ2-3	TRBV4-1	ASSPGDRDTDTQY
-	TRBJ2-7	TRBV6-1	ATGDTFYEQY
-	TRBJ1-1	TRBV28	ASKFTTAGEAF
TRBD1	TRBJ1-5	TRBV28	ASIDDRGRRQPQH
-	TRBJ2-7	TRBV7-9	ASSQGLSEQY
-	TRBJ2-7	TRBV5-6	ASSLDYSYEQY
TRBD1	TRBJ2-7	TRBV27	ASSLLGGINEQY